Each of the 21 T cell receptor beta chains below was sequenced from the same sample in a study of blood T cell repertoires in COVID-19. Using immunoSEQ multiplex PCR, the repertoire was profiled, and TCRdb retains in-frame clones only, with some absent. The sample contains roughly 170,000 clones, under 90% of which appear only once. The material sequenced was peripheral blood. These TCRs come from a human donor in a cohort sampled during active COVID-19.

In DNA, the CDR3 is TGTGCCACCAGTACTAGCGGGGGGGACCTCAATGAGCAGTTCTTC. This sequence encodes CATSTSGGDLNEQFF. V gene TRBV24-1 combines with J gene TRBJ2-1; 13 bases match TRBD2. This CDR3 has 15 amino acids. CDR1 is KGHDR and CDR2 is SFDVKD in the germline V gene. V lost 6 bases to trimming and J lost 6 bases; unmatched junction nucleotides: 4.

The chain combines TRBV18 with TRBJ1-1; 7 positions match TRBD1. Germline loops: CDR1 KGHSH, CDR2 LQKENI. CDR3 size: 16 residues. V was pared by 3 bases and J by 2 bases, with 9 bases of the junction left unmatched. The CDR3 loop reads CASSPKQGFINTEAFF. Here the CDR3 DNA reads TGTGCCAGCTCACCGAAACAGGGGTTTATCAACACTGAAGCTTTCTTT.

The chain has TRBV2 and TRBJ2-7; TRBD2 is a possible D gene (7 bases). The CDR3 has 15 amino acids. CDR1 and CDR2 (germline): SNHLY, FYNNEI. Trimming removed 6 bases from V and 2 bases from J, with 17 bases in between. CDR3 nucleotide sequence: TGTGCCAGCAGGAGCCGGGGGGCGATAACCTACGAGCAGTACTTC. It specifies CASRSRGAITYEQYF.

The chain uses TRBV10-1 and TRBJ2-2; D is undetermined. The CDR3 spans 13 residues. Trimming took off 0 bases at V and 6 bases at J, with 5 bases between the two ends. Per germline, CDR1 WNHNN and CDR2 SYGVQD (reference sequence). The CDR3 loop reads CASSESPAGELFF. The CDR3 coding sequence is TGCGCCAGCAGTGAGTCGCCGGCCGGGGAGCTGTTTTTT.

This clone occurred once. The chain combines TRBV5-1 with TRBJ1-2, with TRBD1 matching 12 bases. The CDR3 runs 15 residues. Germline-derived CDR1 and CDR2 are SGHRS and YFSETQ. J was trimmed by 4 bases and V by 4 bases; bases with no gene match: 5. In DNA form, the CDR3 reads TGCGCCAGCAGCCCGGGACAGGGGGCAACCTATGGCTACACCTTC. This translates into CASSPGQGATYGYTF. Using reference TRBV5-1 and TRBJ1-2 for the parts outside the CDR3, the full variable domain is KAGVTQTPRYLIKTRGQQVTLSCSPISGHRSVSWYQQTPGQGLQFLFEYFSETQRNKGNFPGRFSGRQFSNSRSEMNVSTLELGDSALYLCASSPGQGATYGYTFGSGTRLTVV.

The chain carries TRBV7-9 and TRBJ1-1; 8 nucleotides align to TRBD1. Germline-derived CDR1 and CDR2 are SEHNR and FQNEAQ (reference sequence). V lost 0 bases and J lost 4; bases outside the gene matches: 13. The CDR3 spans 18 residues. CDR3 region: CASSLARVVQGASTEAFF. CDR3 in DNA: TGTGCCAGCAGCTTAGCGCGGGTTGTCCAGGGGGCTTCCACTGAAGCTTTCTTT. Complete variable domain (other parts from reference TRBV7-9 and TRBJ1-1): DTGVSQNPRHKITKRGQNVTFRCDPISEHNRLYWYRQTLGQGPEFLTYFQNEAQLEKSRLLSDRFSAERPKGSFSTLEIQRTEQGDSAMYLCASSLARVVQGASTEAFFGQGTRLTVV.

This chain links TRBV7-2 with TRBJ1-2; 9 bases are shared with TRBD1. J was trimmed by 4 bases and V by 1 base; bases with no gene match: 4. This CDR3 has 15 amino acids. The germline gives CDR1 SGHTA, CDR2 FQGNSA. The CDR3 region is CASSLVTGGVYGYTF. In DNA, the CDR3 is TGTGCCAGCAGCTTAGTCACAGGGGGCGTCTATGGCTACACCTTC.

The V gene is TRBV15, the J gene TRBJ2-7; 7 bases align to TRBD1. The CDR3 runs 18 residues. The germline CDR1 and CDR2 sequences are LNHNV and YYDKDF (reference sequence). V lost 0 bases, J lost 0 bases, and 11 bases stayed unmatched. The CDR3 nucleotides are TGTGCCACCAGCAGAGACCTCGCACCCGGGACAGACTCCTACGAGCAGTACTTC. Its protein product is CATSRDLAPGTDSYEQYF. The full variable domain, in which reference TRBV15 and TRBJ2-7 provide the parts outside the CDR3, is DAMVIQNPRYQVTQFGKPVTLSCSQTLNHNVMYWYQQKSSQAPKLLFHYYDKDFNNEADTPDNFQSRRPNTSFCFLDIRSPGLGDTAMYLCATSRDLAPGTDSYEQYFGPGTRLTVT.

The chain is built from TRBV14 and TRBJ2-7; a weak D match, TRBD2 (6 bases). The CDR3 is 15 amino acids. Germline V gene data show CDR1 as SGHDN and CDR2 as FVKESK. The V end was cut by 0 bases, the J end by 2 bases, with 11 bases between. The CDR3 spells CASSQDSSGAYEQYF. The DNA of the CDR3 is TGTGCCAGCAGCCAAGATTCATCGGGGGCCTACGAGCAGTACTTC.

This chain links TRBV5-4 with TRBJ2-7; a possible D gene is TRBD1 (5 bases). Per germline, CDR1 SGHNT and CDR2 YYREEE (reference sequence). This CDR3 comprises 15 residues. Trimming stripped 0 bases from V and 6 bases from J, with 16 bases between. CDR3: CASSLVGRAPSEQYF. The CDR3 DNA sequence: TGTGCCAGCAGCTTGGTTGGCAGGGCCCCATCCGAGCAGTACTTC.

This clone was counted only a few times. V gene TRBV2 combines with J gene TRBJ2-1; 7 bases line up with TRBD2. The CDR3 runs 12 residues. The V and J ends lost 7 bases and 6 bases, in that order; junction bases with no gene match: 3. In germline, CDR1 is SNHLY, CDR2 FYNNEI. As DNA, the CDR3 is TGTGCCAGCAACCTAGCGGTCAATGAGCAGTTCTTC. This encodes CASNLAVNEQFF. Full variable domain (missing parts from reference TRBV2 and TRBJ2-1): EPEVTQTPSHQVTQMGQEVILRCVPISNHLYFYWYRQILGQKVEFLVSFYNNEISEKSEIFDDQFSVERPDGSNFTLKIRSTKLEDSAMYFCASNLAVNEQFFGPGTRLTVL.

DNA of the CDR3: TGTGCCAGCACCTCAATTCCGCCCCCTCACTTCTCCTACGAGCAGTACTTC. Its protein product is CASTSIPPPHFSYEQYF. V and J are TRBV21-1 and TRBJ2-7; the table's D call TRBD2 went unverified against the DNA. TRBV21-1 is a pseudogene segment. The CDR3 runs 17 residues.

The chain links TRBV5-4 to TRBJ1-1; TRBD1 is a possible D gene (6 bases). Deletions cut 0 bases from V and 4 bases from J, with 13 bases between. Germline CDR1 reads SGHNT; CDR2 reads YYREEE (reference sequence). This CDR3 region has 15 residues. The CDR3 DNA reads as TGTGCCAGCAGCTTGGTGGGGGCCCTTGGCACTGAAGCTTTCTTT. It codes for CASSLVGALGTEAFF.

This clone appeared a single time. The CDR3 nucleotides are TGCGCCAGCAGCCCAACAGGGGGCAGGGGGGGCTACACCTTC. Amino acids: CASSPTGGRGGYTF. V usage is TRBV4-1 and J usage is TRBJ1-2; 9 positions agree with TRBD1. The CDR3 contains 14 residues. CDR1 and CDR2 (germline): MGHRA, YSYEKL. Trimming at V came to 4 bases and at J to 8 bases, leaving 8 bases not matched to a gene.

CDR3 protein: CASNRGQLNTEAFF. In DNA, the CDR3 is TGCGCCAGCAACAGGGGACAGCTGAACACTGAAGCTTTCTTT. V gene TRBV5-1 combines with J gene TRBJ1-1, with TRBD1 matching over 7 bases. J lost 0 bases, V lost 6 bases, and 5 bases had no gene match. Germline V CDR1 and CDR2: SGHRS, YFSETQ. The CDR3 sequence is 14 residues long. Combining the CDR3 with reference TRBV5-1 and TRBJ1-1 gives the whole variable domain KAGVTQTPRYLIKTRGQQVTLSCSPISGHRSVSWYQQTPGQGLQFLFEYFSETQRNKGNFPGRFSGRQFSNSRSEMNVSTLELGDSALYLCASNRGQLNTEAFFGQGTRLTVV.

This chain links TRBV7-9 with TRBJ2-7; possibly TRBD1 for D (5 bases). Trimming took 6 bases from V and 5 from J, leaving 14 bases between them. Looked up from germline, CDR1 is SEHNR and CDR2 is FQNEAQ (reference sequence). The CDR3 consists of 13 residues. The CDR3 loop reads CASSPIAGNEQYF. In DNA form, the CDR3 reads TGTGCCAGCAGTCCCATCGCAGGGAACGAGCAGTACTTC.

This clone was found a few times. The J gene is TRBJ2-7, the V gene TRBV7-9; TRBD2 is a possible D gene (5 bases). The length of the CDR3 is 13 residues. The V gene's germline CDR1 is SEHNR and CDR2 FQNEAQ (reference sequence). The V gene lost 2 bases and the J gene lost 6 bases, with 11 bases spanning the gap. Here the CDR3 reads CASSLSGVLEQYF. CDR3 coding DNA: TGTGCCAGCAGCTTATCCGGGGTCCTCGAGCAGTACTTC.

This chain connects TRBV7-2 to TRBJ1-1, with a weak D call TRBD1 (5 bases). Germline assignment: CDR1 SGHTA and CDR2 FQGNSA. The CDR3 is 14 amino acids. V lost 1 base and J 5 bases, leaving 11 bases between the germline ends. The CDR3 DNA reads as TGTGCCAGCAGCTTAGATGTTGGGGCTACTGAAGCTTTCTTT. As protein: CASSLDVGATEAFF. Drawing the rest from reference TRBV7-2 and TRBJ1-1, the complete variable domain is GAGVSQSPSNKVTEKGKDVELRCDPISGHTALYWYRQSLGQGLEFLIYFQGNSAPDKSGLPSDRFSAERTGGSVSTLTIQRTQQEDSAVYLCASSLDVGATEAFFGQGTRLTVV.

The V call is TRBV3-1 (or the pseudogene TRBV3-2), the J call TRBJ2-3; TRBD2 matches at 10 bases. The V and J ends lost 3 bases and 8 bases, in that order; junction bases with no gene match: 14. There are 17 residues in the CDR3. CDR1 LGHDT and CDR2 YNNKEL come from the germline V gene (reference sequence). In DNA form, the CDR3 reads TGTGCCAGCAGCCACCTAGCTAGCGGGGGCTTGGATGGTACGCAGTATTTT. Amino acids: CASSHLASGGLDGTQYF.

CDR3 nucleotides: TGTGCCTGGGGCCTGGGGAGAAGCAATGAAAAACTGTTTTTT. It codes for CAWGLGRSNEKLFF. The genes are TRBV30 and TRBJ1-4; D not resolved. CDR1 is GTSNPN and CDR2 is SVGIG in the germline V gene (reference sequence). The length of the CDR3 is 14 residues. V lost 5 bases to trimming and J lost 5 bases, with 15 bases between them.

This chain connects TRBV7-9 to TRBJ1-4, with D hard to call. Per germline, CDR1 SEHNR and CDR2 FQNEAQ (reference sequence). Trimming left V 3 bases short and J 0 bases short, with 5 bases between. This CDR3 comprises 14 residues. The CDR3: CASSFSATNEKLFF. The CDR3 nucleotides read TGTGCCAGCAGCTTCTCTGCAACTAATGAAAAACTGTTTTTT.